This TCR beta chain was obtained from a study of human T cells and chemical hapten exposure. Study observations and caveats: The immune response of these alopecia patients might not match healthy individuals'.

Worth noting for this clonotype: The antigen remains undetermined.

Unique molecular identifiers were linked by the library to individual cDNA molecules. TCRdb reprocessed the RACE reads via MiXCR and lists one record per CDR3 protein. The data show over 300,000 distinct CDR3 sequences, 4.5% to 5.5% seen once. Time point here: pre-sensitization, week 0. Treatment reported: therapeutic diphenylcyclopropenone sensitization with weekly scalp DPC. This CDR3 has 15 amino acids. V was shortened by 2 bases and J by 7 bases, with 17 bases between the two germline ends. Germline CDR1 is SGHTA and CDR2 is FQGTGA. The rearrangement uses TRBV7-3 and TRBJ1-1; D might be TRBD1 (5 bases). This sequence was found in a woman aged 50 to 60 with alopecia areata. Some clones in this sample may be carry-over from other donors' samples. Source: whole blood, taken in connection with sensitization to the hapten diphenylcyclopropenone (DPC). This chain's CDR3 is CASSLETTGAVEAFF. In nucleotides, the CDR3 is TGTGCCAGCAGCTTAGAAACCACTGGGGCTGTTGAAGCTTTCTTT.